A selection of T cell receptor beta chains follows, all from one sample in a study of OX40 agonist ivuxolimab in advanced cancers. Sequencing used immunoSEQ multiplex PCR; TCRdb keeps in-frame clones, though not all of them. The sample contains around 72,000 clones, more than 75% of which appear only once. The sequences come from CD4+ or CD8+ T cells sorted from blood, collected in a trial of the OX40 agonist ivuxolimab. The receptors come from an adult with an advanced solid tumor such as melanoma, head and neck, liver or kidney cancer. CDR3s leave out the opening cysteine and the closing phenylalanine or tryptophan.

>TRBV5-1|TRBJ1-3
ASSPGTGIVGNTIY
>TRBV4-1|TRBJ1-2
ASSPEPYYGYT
>TRBV28|TRBJ1-1
ASNQRGFILDTEAF
>TRBV28|TRBJ2-1
ASTLDPTSYNEQF
>TRBV27|TRBJ2-1
ASRGPNEQF
>TRBV7-9|TRBJ1-1
ASSLGTVANTEAF
>TRBV5-1|TRBJ2-1
ASSLTGTSGGRGEQF
>TRBV11-3|TRBJ2-5
ASSLDLRWNRDQETQY
>TRBV10-3|TRBJ1-2
AISESPRDGYT
>TRBV5-1|TRBJ2-3
ASSLPTSADTQY